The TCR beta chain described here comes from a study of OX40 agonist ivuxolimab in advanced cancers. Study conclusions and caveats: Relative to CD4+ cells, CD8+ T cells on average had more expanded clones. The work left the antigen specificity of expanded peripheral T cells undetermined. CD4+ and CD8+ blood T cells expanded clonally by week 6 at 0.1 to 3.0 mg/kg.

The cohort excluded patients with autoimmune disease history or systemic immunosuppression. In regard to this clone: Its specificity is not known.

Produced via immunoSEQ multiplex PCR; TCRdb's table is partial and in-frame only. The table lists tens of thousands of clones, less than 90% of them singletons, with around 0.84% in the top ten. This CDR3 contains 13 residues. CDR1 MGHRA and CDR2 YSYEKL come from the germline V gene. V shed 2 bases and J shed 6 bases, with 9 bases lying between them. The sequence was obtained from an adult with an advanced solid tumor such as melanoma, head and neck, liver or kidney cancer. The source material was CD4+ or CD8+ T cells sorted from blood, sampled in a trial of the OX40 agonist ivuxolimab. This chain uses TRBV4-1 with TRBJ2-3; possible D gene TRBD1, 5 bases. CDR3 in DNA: TGCGCCAGCAGCCAATTGACAGTGGATACGCAGTATTTT. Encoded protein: CASSQLTVDTQYF.